The text below deals with one T cell receptor beta chain. One end of the junction fails to match germline, which may point to a read error. This sample also contains other DNA sequences that code for the same CDR3. Autoimmune disease history or systemic immunosuppression barred patients. Here immunoSEQ multiplex PCR was the method, and the copy in TCRdb shows in-frame clones only, minus some. The table records some 97,000 clones, 90% of them present only once. The source of the sample is a study of OX40 agonist ivuxolimab in advanced cancers. The CDR3 covers 13 residues. From germline, CDR1 is SGHTA and CDR2 FQGTGA.

V gene TRBV7-3 combines with J gene TRBJ2-5, with D unclear. The sequence was obtained from an adult with an advanced solid tumor such as melanoma, head and neck, liver or kidney cancer. Source: CD4+ or CD8+ T cells sorted from blood, taken in a trial of the OX40 agonist ivuxolimab. The CDR3 sequence is CASSLAPRETQYF. CDR3 nucleotide sequence: TGTGCTAGCAGCTTAGCTCCTAGGGAGACCCAGTACTTC.